The present TCR beta chain was sequenced within a study of CD8+ T cells in alopecia areata. Treatment indicated: oral pan-JAK inhibitor, 5-10 mg twice daily. Extraction of RNA preceded its reverse transcription into cDNA, which served as the sequencing template. Some clones are missing from TCRdb's copy, which holds only in-frame ones; the method was immunoSEQ multiplex PCR. The sample holds 200,000 to 250,000 clones; roughly 64% are singletons and the top ten take roughly 4.2%. A remark on this clone: Its cognate antigen is unknown.

Findings of the study overall: The study also sequences resident alphabeta T cells of normal skin in scalp samples.

The CDR3 loop spans 15 amino acids. Germline loops: CDR1 SGHTA, CDR2 FQGNSA. Trimming left V 0 bases short and J 1 base short, with 8 bases between. V usage is TRBV7-2 and J usage is TRBJ2-3; tentatively, D is TRBD2 (6 bases). The sample consisted of CD4+ T cells sorted from blood, taken at week 4, from a patient treated with tofacitinib. This clonotype originated in a human donor with alopecia areata. CDR3 sequence reads: CASSLAGGRTDTQYF. In DNA form, the CDR3 reads TGTGCCAGCAGCTTAGCGGGGGGACGCACAGATACGCAGTATTTT.